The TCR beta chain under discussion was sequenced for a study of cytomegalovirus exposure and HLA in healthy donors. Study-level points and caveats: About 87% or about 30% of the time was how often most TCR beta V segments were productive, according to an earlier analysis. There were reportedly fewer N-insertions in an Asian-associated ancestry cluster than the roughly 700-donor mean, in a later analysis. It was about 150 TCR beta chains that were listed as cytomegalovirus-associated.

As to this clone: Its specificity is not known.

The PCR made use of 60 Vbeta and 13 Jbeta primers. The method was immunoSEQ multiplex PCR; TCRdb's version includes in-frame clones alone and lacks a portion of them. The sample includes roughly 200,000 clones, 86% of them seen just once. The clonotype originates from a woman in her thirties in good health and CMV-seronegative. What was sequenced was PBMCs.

CDR3 protein: CASSLSGGLTNTEAFF. The CDR3 DNA follows: TGTGCCAGCAGCTTGTCAGGGGGTCTAACGAACACTGAAGCTTTCTTT. The chain recombines TRBV5-5 with TRBJ1-1; 7 bases fit TRBD1. Germline values: CDR1 SGHKS, CDR2 YYEKEE (reference sequence). This CDR3 spans 16 amino acids. The V segment lost 1 base and the J segment 1 base; nucleotides outside the gene matches: 7.